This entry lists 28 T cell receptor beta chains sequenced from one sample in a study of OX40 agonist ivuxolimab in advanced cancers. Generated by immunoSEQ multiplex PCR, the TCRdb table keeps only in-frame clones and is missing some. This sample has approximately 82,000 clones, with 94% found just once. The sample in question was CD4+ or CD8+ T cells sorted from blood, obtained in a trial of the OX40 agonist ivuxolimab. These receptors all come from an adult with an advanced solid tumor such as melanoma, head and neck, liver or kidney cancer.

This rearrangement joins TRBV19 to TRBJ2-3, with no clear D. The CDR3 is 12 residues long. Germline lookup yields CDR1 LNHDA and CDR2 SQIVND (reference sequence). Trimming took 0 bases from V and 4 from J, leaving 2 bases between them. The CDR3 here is CASSIEADTQYF. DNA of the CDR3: TGTGCCAGTAGTATAGAGGCAGATACGCAGTATTTT.

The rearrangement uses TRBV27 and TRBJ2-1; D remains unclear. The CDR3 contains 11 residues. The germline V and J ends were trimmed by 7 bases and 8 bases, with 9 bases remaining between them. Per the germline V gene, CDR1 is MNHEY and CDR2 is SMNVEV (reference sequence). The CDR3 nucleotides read TGTGCCAGCATTGGTTGGGATGAGCAGTTCTTC. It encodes CASIGWDEQFF.

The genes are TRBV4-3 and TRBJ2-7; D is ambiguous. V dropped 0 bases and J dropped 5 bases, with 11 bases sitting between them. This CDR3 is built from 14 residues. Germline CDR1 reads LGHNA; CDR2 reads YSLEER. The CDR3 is CASSQDGGGNEQYF. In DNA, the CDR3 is TGCGCCAGCAGCCAAGATGGTGGTGGGAACGAGCAGTACTTC.

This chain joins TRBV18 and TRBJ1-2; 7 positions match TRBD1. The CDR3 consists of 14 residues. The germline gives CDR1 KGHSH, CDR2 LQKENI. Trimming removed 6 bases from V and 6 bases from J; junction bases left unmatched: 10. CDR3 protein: CASSRTGAPNGYTF. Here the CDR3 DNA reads TGTGCCAGCTCTCGCACAGGGGCCCCAAATGGCTACACCTTC.

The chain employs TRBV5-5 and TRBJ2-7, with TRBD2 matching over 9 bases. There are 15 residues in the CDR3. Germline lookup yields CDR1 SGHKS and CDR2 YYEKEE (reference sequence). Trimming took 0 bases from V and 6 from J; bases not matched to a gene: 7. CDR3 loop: CASSLVGLAPREQYF. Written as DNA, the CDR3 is TGTGCCAGCAGCTTGGTTGGACTAGCGCCCCGCGAGCAGTACTTC.

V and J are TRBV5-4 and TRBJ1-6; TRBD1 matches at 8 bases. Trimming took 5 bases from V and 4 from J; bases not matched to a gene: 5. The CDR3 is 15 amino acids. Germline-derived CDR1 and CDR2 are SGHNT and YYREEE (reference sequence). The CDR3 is CASRPDRAYNSPLHF. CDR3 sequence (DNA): TGTGCCAGCAGACCGGACAGGGCGTATAATTCACCCCTCCACTTT. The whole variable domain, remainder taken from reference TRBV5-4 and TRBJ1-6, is ETGVTQSPTHLIKTRGQQVTLRCSSQSGHNTVSWYQQALGQGPQFIFQYYREEENGRGNFPPRFSGLQFPNYSSELNVNALELDDSALYLCASRPDRAYNSPLHFGNGTRLTVT.

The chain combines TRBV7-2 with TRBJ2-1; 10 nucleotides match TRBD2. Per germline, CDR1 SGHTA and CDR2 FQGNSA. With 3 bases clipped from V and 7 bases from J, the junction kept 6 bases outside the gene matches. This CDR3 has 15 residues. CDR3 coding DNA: TGTGCCAGCAGCTTCGAGCGGGGGGGCAAGAATGAGCAGTTCTTC. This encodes CASSFERGGKNEQFF.

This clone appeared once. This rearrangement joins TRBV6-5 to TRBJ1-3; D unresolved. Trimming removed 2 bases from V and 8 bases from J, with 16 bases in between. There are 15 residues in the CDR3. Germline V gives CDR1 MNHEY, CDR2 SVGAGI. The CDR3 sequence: CASSYESGGIHTIYF. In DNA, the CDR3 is TGTGCCAGCAGTTACGAGTCGGGTGGCATACACACCATATATTTT.

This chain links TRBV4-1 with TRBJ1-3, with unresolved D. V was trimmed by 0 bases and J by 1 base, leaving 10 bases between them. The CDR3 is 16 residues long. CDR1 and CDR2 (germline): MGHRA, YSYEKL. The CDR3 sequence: CASSQEYRVSGNTIYF. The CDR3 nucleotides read TGCGCCAGCAGCCAAGAGTACCGGGTGTCTGGAAACACCATATATTTT.

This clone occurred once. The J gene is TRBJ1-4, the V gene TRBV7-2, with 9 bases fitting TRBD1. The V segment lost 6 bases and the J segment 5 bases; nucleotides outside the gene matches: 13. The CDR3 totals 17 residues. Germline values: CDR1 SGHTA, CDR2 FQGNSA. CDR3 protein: CASSNRDRAPRNEKLFF. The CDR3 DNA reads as TGTGCCAGCAGTAACCGGGACAGGGCCCCTCGGAATGAAAAACTGTTTTTT.

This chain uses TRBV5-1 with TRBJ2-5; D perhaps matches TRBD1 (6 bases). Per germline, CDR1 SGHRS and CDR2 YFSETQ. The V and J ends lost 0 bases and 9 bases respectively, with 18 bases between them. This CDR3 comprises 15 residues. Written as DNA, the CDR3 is TGCGCCAGCAGCTTGGAGTACGCCGAGGGGGTGGCCCAGTACTTC. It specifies CASSLEYAEGVAQYF. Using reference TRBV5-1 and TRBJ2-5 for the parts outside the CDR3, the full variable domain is KAGVTQTPRYLIKTRGQQVTLSCSPISGHRSVSWYQQTPGQGLQFLFEYFSETQRNKGNFPGRFSGRQFSNSRSEMNVSTLELGDSALYLCASSLEYAEGVAQYFGPGTRLLVL.

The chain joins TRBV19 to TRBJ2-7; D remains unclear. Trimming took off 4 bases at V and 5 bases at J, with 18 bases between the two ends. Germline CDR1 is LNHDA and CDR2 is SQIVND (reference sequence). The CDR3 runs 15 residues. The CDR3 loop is CASSTNPGQGNEQYF. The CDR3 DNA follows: TGTGCCAGTAGTACCAACCCGGGCCAAGGAAACGAGCAGTACTTC.

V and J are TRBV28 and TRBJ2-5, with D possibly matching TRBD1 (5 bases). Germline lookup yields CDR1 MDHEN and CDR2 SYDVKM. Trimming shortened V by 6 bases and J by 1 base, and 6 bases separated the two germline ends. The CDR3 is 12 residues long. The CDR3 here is CASRTAQETQYF. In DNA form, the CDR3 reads TGTGCCAGCAGGACAGCCCAAGAGACCCAGTACTTC. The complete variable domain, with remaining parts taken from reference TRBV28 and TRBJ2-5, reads DVKVTQSSRYLVKRTGEKVFLECVQDMDHENMFWYRQDPGLGLRLIYFSYDVKMKEKGDIPEGYSVSREKKERFSLILESASTNQTSMYLCASRTAQETQYFGPGTRLLVL.

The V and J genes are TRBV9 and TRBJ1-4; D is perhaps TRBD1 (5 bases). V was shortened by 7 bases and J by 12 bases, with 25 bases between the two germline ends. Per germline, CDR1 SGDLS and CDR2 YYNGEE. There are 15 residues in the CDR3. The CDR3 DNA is TGTGCCAGCGGCCCTTTTGGGGCCACCCCGATGGAACTGTTTTTT. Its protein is CASGPFGATPMELFF.

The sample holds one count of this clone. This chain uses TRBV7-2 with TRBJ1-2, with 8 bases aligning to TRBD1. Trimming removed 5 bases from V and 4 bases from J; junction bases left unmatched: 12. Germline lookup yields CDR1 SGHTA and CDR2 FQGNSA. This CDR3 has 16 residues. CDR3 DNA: TGTGCCAGCAGCCCGAGCCCGGGACAGGAGTTCTATGGCTACACCTTC. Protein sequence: CASSPSPGQEFYGYTF.

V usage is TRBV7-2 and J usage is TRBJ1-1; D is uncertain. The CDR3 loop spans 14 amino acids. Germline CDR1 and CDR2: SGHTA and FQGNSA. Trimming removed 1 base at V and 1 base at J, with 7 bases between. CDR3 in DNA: TGTGCCAGCAGCTTAGGACCAGGGAACACTGAAGCTTTCTTT. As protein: CASSLGPGNTEAFF.

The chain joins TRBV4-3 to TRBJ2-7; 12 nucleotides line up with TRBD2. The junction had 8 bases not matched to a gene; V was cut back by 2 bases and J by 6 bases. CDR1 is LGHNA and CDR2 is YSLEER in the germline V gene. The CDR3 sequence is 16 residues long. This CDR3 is CASSQQASGRASEQYF. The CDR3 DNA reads TGCGCCAGCAGCCAACAAGCTAGCGGGAGGGCCTCCGAGCAGTACTTC.

The CDR3 DNA reads as TGTGCCAGTAGCTGGAGAGGCGATAACTATGGTCGGGGCCTGACCTATGGCTACACCTTC. Translation: CASSWRGDNYGRGLTYGYTF. The chain links TRBV19 to TRBJ1-2; tentative D call: TRBD1 (5 bases). Deletions cut 6 bases from V and 4 bases from J, with 33 bases between. Germline V gene sequence: CDR1 LNHDA, CDR2 SQIVND (reference sequence). The CDR3 has 20 residues.

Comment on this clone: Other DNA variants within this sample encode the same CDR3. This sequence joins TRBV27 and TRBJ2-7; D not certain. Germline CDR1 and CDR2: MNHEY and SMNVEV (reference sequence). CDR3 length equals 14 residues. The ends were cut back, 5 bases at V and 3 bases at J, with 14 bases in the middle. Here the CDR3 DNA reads TGTGCCAGCAGTCTCCGTGGGTCAGGCTACGAGCAGTACTTC. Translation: CASSLRGSGYEQYF.

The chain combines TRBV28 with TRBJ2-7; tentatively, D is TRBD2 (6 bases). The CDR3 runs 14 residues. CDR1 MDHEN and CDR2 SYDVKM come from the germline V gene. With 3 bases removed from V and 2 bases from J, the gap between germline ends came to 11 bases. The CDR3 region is CASSLFSGPYEQYF. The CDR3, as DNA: TGTGCCAGCAGTTTGTTTAGCGGCCCCTACGAGCAGTACTTC.

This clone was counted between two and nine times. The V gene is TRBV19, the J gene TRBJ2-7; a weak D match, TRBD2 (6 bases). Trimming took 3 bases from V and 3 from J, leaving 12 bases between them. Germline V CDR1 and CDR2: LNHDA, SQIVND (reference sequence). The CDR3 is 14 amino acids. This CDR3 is CASSIRPSVYEQYF. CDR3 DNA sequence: TGTGCCAGTAGTATTAGACCTAGCGTCTACGAGCAGTACTTC.

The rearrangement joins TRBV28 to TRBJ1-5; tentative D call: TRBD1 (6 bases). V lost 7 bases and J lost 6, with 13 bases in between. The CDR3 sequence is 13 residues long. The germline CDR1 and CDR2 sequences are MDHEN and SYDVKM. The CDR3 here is CASTATGFQPQHF. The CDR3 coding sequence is TGTGCCAGCACCGCAACAGGGTTTCAGCCCCAGCATTTT.

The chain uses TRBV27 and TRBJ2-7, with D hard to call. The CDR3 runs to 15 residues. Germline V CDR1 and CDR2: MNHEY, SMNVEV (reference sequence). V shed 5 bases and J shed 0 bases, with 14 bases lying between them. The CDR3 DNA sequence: TGTGCCAGCAGTCCCCTTGGGCAGGTCTCCTACGAGCAGTACTTC. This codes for CASSPLGQVSYEQYF.

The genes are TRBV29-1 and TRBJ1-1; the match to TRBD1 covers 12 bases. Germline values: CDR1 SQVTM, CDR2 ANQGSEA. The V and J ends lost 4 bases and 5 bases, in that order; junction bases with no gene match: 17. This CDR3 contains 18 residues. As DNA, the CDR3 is TGCAGCGTTGTTGGGTTCCTCGGGACAGGGGGCTTCGTAACTGAAGCTTTCTTT. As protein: CSVVGFLGTGGFVTEAFF. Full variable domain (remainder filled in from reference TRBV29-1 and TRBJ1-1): SAVISQKPSRDICQRGTSLTIQCQVDSQVTMMFWYRQQPGQSLTLIATANQGSEATYESGFVIDKFPISRPNLTFSTLTVSNMSPEDSSIYLCSVVGFLGTGGFVTEAFFGQGTRLTVV.

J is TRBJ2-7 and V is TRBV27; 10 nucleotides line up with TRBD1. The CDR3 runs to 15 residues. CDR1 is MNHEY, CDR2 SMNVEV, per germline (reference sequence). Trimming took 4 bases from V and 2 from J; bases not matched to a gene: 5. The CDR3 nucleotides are TGTGCCAGCAGTTCACCCGGGACAGGGGCCTACGAGCAGTACTTC. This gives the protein CASSSPGTGAYEQYF.

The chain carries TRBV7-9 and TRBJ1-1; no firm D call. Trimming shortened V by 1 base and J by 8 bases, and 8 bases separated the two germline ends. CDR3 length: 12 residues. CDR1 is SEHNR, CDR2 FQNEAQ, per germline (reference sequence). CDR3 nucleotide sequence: TGTGCCAGCAGCTTAGGAAGGCCGGAAGCTTTCTTT. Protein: CASSLGRPEAFF.

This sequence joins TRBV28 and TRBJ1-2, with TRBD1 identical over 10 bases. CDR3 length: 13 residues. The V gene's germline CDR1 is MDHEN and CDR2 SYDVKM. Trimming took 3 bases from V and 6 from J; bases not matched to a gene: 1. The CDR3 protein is CASSFGQGDGYTF. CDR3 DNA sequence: TGTGCCAGCAGTTTTGGACAGGGGGATGGCTACACCTTC.

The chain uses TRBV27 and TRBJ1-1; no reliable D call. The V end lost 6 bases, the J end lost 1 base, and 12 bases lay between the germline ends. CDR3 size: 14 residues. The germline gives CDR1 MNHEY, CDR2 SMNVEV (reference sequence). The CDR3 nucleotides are TGTGCCAGCAGCCGTCTCGGCGGGAACACTGAAGCTTTCTTT. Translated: CASSRLGGNTEAFF.